This entry concerns a single T cell receptor (beta chain). This CDR3 is 14 amino acids long. Trimming left V 4 bases short and J 5 bases short, with 15 bases between. Germline V CDR1 and CDR2: SGHNT, YYREEE (reference sequence). This sample was included in a study of blood T cell repertoires in COVID-19. About the research overall: In each case, the material was cDNA or gDNA derived from T cells, B-cell-depleted T cells, or PBMCs.

Here immunoSEQ multiplex PCR was the method, and the copy in TCRdb shows in-frame clones only, minus some. The repertoire holds some 80,000 clones, with roughly 81% as singletons. This sequence originates from a man aged 60-69 years with COVID-19, enrolled during active disease. The sample taken for sequencing was peripheral blood. This chain connects TRBV5-4 to TRBJ2-5, with D perhaps matching TRBD1 (6 bases). As DNA, the CDR3 is TGTGCCAGCAGCATTAATAGGGGGAGTGAGACCCAGTACTTC. Amino acid sequence: CASSINRGSETQYF.